The rows below give T cell receptor beta chains drawn from one sample of a study of CD8 T cells in ankylosing spondylitis. TCRdb ran MiXCR on the 5' RACE reads and lists one entry per CDR3 protein. In the table there are approximately 200,000 distinct CDR3 sequences, about 13% of which are singletons. Sequencing used blood, either unsorted or a sorted T cell fraction (not recorded which). The source is a male donor with ankylosing spondylitis or in good health (not recorded which). Each CDR3 is given with its conserved first and last residue. The D gene is left open where the match is weak. Only part of the rows carry a size: once, few, many, or a class if the clone is expanded.

TRBJ2-5 TRBV7-8 NA NA TGTGCCAGCAGCTCCCTGCTGGGGGATGGGGAGACCCAGTACTTC CASSSLLGDGETQYF
TRBJ2-7 TRBV7-9 few TRBD2 TGTGCCAGCAGCTTAGCGCCGCTAGCGGTTAGCTCCTACGAGCAGTACTTC CASSLAPLAVSSYEQYF
TRBJ1-2 TRBV10-3 few NA TGTGCCATCAGTGAGCAGGAAGGGAGAGGCTACACCTTC CAISEQEGRGYTF
TRBJ2-1 TRBV20-1 few NA TGCAGTGCTAGAGGGGATGGGGCAAGCCTCCATGACAATGAGCAGTTCTTC CSARGDGASLHDNEQFF
TRBJ2-6 TRBV2 few TRBD1 TGTGCCAGCAGTGAAGACCGGACAGGGCTGGCTGGGGCCAACGTCCTGACTTTC CASSEDRTGLAGANVLTF
TRBJ2-2 TRBV9 NA TRBD2 TGTGCCAGCAGCGTAGTCCTAGCGGGGACGAACACCGGGGAGCTGTTTTTT CASSVVLAGTNTGELFF
TRBJ2-3 TRBV7-9 NA NA TGTGCCAGCTCGCGCCGGGACTCAATTAGCACAGATACGCAGTATTTT CASSRRDSISTDTQYF
TRBJ2-1 TRBV20-1 NA NA TGCAGTGCTAGGGCAGACAATGAGCAGTTCTTC CSARADNEQFF
TRBJ2-1 TRBV7-2 NA NA TGTGCCAGCAGCTATGGACTGTCCAATGAGCAGTTCTTC CASSYGLSNEQFF
TRBJ1-2 TRBV11-2 NA NA TGTGCCAGCAGCTTTGACAGCGGCGGATATGGCTACACCTTC CASSFDSGGYGYTF
TRBJ2-7 TRBV15 few NA TGTGCCACCCTCGACGGCGACGAGCAGTACTTC CATLDGDEQYF
TRBJ2-1 TRBV27 NA TRBD2 TGTGCCAGCAGGTTAGCGGGAGGGAACAATGAGCAGTTCTTC CASRLAGGNNEQFF
TRBJ1-1 TRBV7-6 many NA TGTGCCAGCAGTCCTGGGGGGGTCGAAGCTTTCTTT CASSPGGVEAFF
TRBJ1-6 TRBV7-9 few NA TGTGCCAGCAGCTCAATACAGGACAGATTCTATAATTCACCCCTCCACTTT CASSSIQDRFYNSPLHF
TRBJ2-4 TRBV7-9 once NA TGTGCCAGCAGCCCCGAAGCCTTCGGAGACATTCAGTACTTC CASSPEAFGDIQYF
TRBJ2-7 TRBV5-6 NA TRBD1 TGTGCCAGCAGCTTGGGACAGGGGAGAAGATACGAGCAGTACTTC CASSLGQGRRYEQYF
TRBJ2-3 TRBV5-6 few TRBD1 TGTGCCAGCAGCCCCGGGACAGTCAACACAGATACGCAGTATTTT CASSPGTVNTDTQYF
TRBJ2-7 TRBV13 few TRBD1 TGTGCCAGCAGCTTGGGACAGGGGGCGCGTGAGCAGTACTTC CASSLGQGAREQYF
TRBJ2-3 TRBV6-1 few TRBD1 TGTGCCAGCAAGAGCGGGACAGGGGAGACAGATACGCAGTATTTT CASKSGTGETDTQYF
TRBJ1-2 TRBV7-9 NA NA TGTGCCAGCAGCCCCATCCAGGACAGCCCTAACTATGGCTACACCTTC CASSPIQDSPNYGYTF
TRBJ1-5 TRBV4-1 NA NA TGCGCCAGCAGCCAAGGTAGGCATCAGCCCCAGCATTTT CASSQGRHQPQHF
TRBJ1-2 TRBV11-2 many NA TGTGCCAGCAGCTTAGGACAGACCTATGGCTACACCTTC CASSLGQTYGYTF
TRBJ2-1 TRBV20-1 few TRBD1 TGCAGTGCTAGAGATGGGACAGTAGCCTACAATGAGCAGTTCTTC CSARDGTVAYNEQFF
TRBJ2-5 TRBV6-5 few NA TGTGCCAGCAGTTACGAGGGAAAGACCCAGTACTTC CASSYEGKTQYF
TRBJ2-3 TRBV27 NA TRBD2 TGTGCCAGCAGTCCTCGGACTAGCAGCACAGATACGCAGTATTTT CASSPRTSSTDTQYF
TRBJ1-2 TRBV11-2 few NA TGTGCCAGCAGCCCGGACGGAGCAACTAACTATGGCTACACCTTC CASSPDGATNYGYTF
TRBJ1-1 TRBV21-1 NA NA TGTGCCAGCAGCAAAGAGACAGGGTGCACTGAAGCTTTCTTT CASSKETGCTEAFF
TRBJ2-2 TRBV20-1 many TRBD1 TGCAGTGCTTCCGGGACAGGGAAGCCGACTGCGACCACCGGGGAGCTGTTTTTT CSASGTGKPTATTGELFF
TRBJ2-7 TRBV19 few TRBD1 TGTGCCAGTAGTGCCGACAGGGGAAGGGCCTACGAGCAGTACTTC CASSADRGRAYEQYF
TRBJ2-1 TRBV18 NA TRBD1 TGTGCCAGCTCACCGGGGACCGGGACAGTTTACAATGAGCAGTTCTTC CASSPGTGTVYNEQFF
TRBJ2-2 TRBV7-6 NA NA TGTGCCAGCAGCTTAACTAGCCGGGACACCGGGGAGCTGTTTTTT CASSLTSRDTGELFF
TRBJ2-1 TRBV7-9 few TRBD1 TGTGCCAGCAGCCTGCCCCCGGGACAGGGTAACTACAATGAGCAGTTCTTC CASSLPPGQGNYNEQFF
TRBJ1-2 TRBV12-3/TRBV12-4 many TRBD1 TGTGCCAGCAGTGCGCCGGGACAGGGGAACTATGGCTACACCTTC CASSAPGQGNYGYTF
TRBJ2-7 TRBV2 few TRBD1 TGTGCCAGCAGTCCAGGGACAGGGGTTCGCGAGCAGTACTTC CASSPGTGVREQYF
TRBJ2-7 TRBV12-3/TRBV12-4 NA TRBD2 TGTGCCAGCAGTTTATGGCTAGCGGGAGACGAGCAGTACTTC CASSLWLAGDEQYF
TRBJ2-5 TRBV6-5 few TRBD1 TGTGCCAGCAGTTACTCGACAGGGGGCTTCGGGGAGACCCAGTACTTC CASSYSTGGFGETQYF
TRBJ2-1 TRBV12-3/TRBV12-4 many TRBD2 TGTGCCAGCAGTGTGGTGAGCGGGGGGGCGAATGAGCAGTTCTTC CASSVVSGGANEQFF
TRBJ2-7 TRBV29-1 NA NA TGCAGCGTTACAGGGACTGCGGGACCCCTCGAGCAGTACTTC CSVTGTAGPLEQYF
TRBJ2-7 TRBV19 few NA TGTGCCAGTAGCTACGGACGGTTCTACGAGCAGTACTTC CASSYGRFYEQYF
TRBJ2-1 TRBV7-9 few TRBD2 TGTGCCAGCAGCTTCACTAGCGGGAGTAGGAATGAGCAGTTCTTC CASSFTSGSRNEQFF
TRBJ1-2 TRBV6-1 NA NA TGTGCCAGCAGCCCCCGGAATCTCTATGTTCGCACCTTC CASSPRNLYVRTF
TRBJ1-5 TRBV12-3/TRBV12-4 many NA TGTGCCAGCAGCTTAACAGTTTGGGTTCAGCCCCAGCATTTT CASSLTVWVQPQHF
TRBJ2-1 TRBV27 few NA TGTGCCAGCAGTTTAGTAGGGGTCGGAGGCAATGAGCAGTTCTTC CASSLVGVGGNEQFF
TRBJ2-1 TRBV30 few NA TGTGCCTTGTCCTGGGGTAGGGTCAATGAGCAGTTCTTC CALSWGRVNEQFF
TRBJ1-1 TRBV4-1 few NA TGCGCCAGCAGCCAAGAATGGTTGACAGACACTGAAGCTTTCTTT CASSQEWLTDTEAFF
TRBJ2-1 TRBV20-1 NA TRBD2 TGCAGTGCGGGAAAGTTCGAGCGGGAGAGCGCCCGGTTCTTC CSAGKFERESARFF
TRBJ2-7 TRBV20-1 few NA TGCAGTGCTAGAAAGGGTTACGAGCAGTACTTC CSARKGYEQYF
TRBJ2-1 TRBV12-3/TRBV12-4 NA TRBD2 TGTGCCAGCAGTCCCGCGCGGGGGGGCCCCTACAATGAGCAGTTCTTC CASSPARGGPYNEQFF
TRBJ2-7 TRBV15 NA TRBD1 TGTGCCACCAGCAGAGCAAGGTCGGGACAGTCCCTCAGGTTCTCCTACGAGCAGTACTTC CATSRARSGQSLRFSYEQYF
TRBJ2-2 TRBV7-6 NA NA TGTGCCAGCAGCTTAGACTGGACCGGGGAGCTGTTTTTT CASSLDWTGELFF
TRBJ2-7 TRBV6-5 NA NA TGTGCCAGCAGTTACTCCGGCCTACCGTACTCCTACGAGCAGTACTTC CASSYSGLPYSYEQYF
TRBJ2-7 TRBV7-9 NA NA TGTGCCATCGGTATTGCTAGCGCGGATTGGGGTGAGCAGTACTTC CAIGIASADWGEQYF
TRBJ2-6 TRBV11-2 few NA TGTGCCAGCAGCTCCGCCCCTGGGGCCAACGTCCTGACTTTC CASSSAPGANVLTF
TRBJ2-3 TRBV3-1 many TRBD2 TGTGCCAGCAGCCAAGATATACTAGCGGGGGATACGCAGTATTTT CASSQDILAGDTQYF
TRBJ2-2 TRBV29-1 NA NA TGCAGCGTTGTCGGGTCGGGGGCAAACACCGGGGAGCTGTTTTTT CSVVGSGANTGELFF